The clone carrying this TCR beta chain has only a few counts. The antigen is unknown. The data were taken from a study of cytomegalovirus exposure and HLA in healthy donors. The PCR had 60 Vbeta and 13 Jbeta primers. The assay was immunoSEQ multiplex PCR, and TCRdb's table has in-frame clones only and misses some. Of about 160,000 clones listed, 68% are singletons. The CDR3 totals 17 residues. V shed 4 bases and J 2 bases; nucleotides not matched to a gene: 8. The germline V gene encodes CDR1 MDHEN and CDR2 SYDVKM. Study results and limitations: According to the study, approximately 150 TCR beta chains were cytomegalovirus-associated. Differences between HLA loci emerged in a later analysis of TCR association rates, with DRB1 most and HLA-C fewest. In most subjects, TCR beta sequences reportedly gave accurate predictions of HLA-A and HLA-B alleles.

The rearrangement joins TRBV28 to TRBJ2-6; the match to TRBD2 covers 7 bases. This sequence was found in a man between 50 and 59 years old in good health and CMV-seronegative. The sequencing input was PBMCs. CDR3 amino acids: CASSSPGGLAGANVLTF. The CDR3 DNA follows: TGTGCCAGCAGTTCCCCCGGGGGGTTGGCTGGGGCCAACGTCCTGACTTTC.